This entry is about one T cell receptor (beta chain). This sample stems from a study of blood T cell repertoires in COVID-19. Study information: Samples came from the United States, Italy and Spain, spanning acute and convalescent COVID-19. PBMCs, B-cell-depleted T cells, or T cells provided the cDNA or gDNA that made up the material.

The germline V gene has CDR1 SGHRS and CDR2 YFSETQ. The CDR3 totals 15 residues. After removal of 4 bases from V and 3 bases from J, the junction contained 9 bases not matched to a gene. As originally analysed: By means of reference gene primer amplification, nucleated cell counts were estimated. Method: immunoSEQ multiplex PCR; TCRdb's copy keeps in-frame clones and lacks some. V and J calls and clone size are those listed in that table; D and trimming were worked out from the DNA. This table has about 120,000 clones, roughly 82% appearing once. This sequence joins TRBV5-1 and TRBJ1-2; the match to TRBD1 covers 7 bases. The sequence derives from a human donor in a cohort sampled during active COVID-19. The sequencing input was peripheral blood. The CDR3 sequence is CASSTGQALDYGYTF. Here the CDR3 DNA reads TGCGCCAGCAGCACCGGACAGGCCCTGGACTATGGCTACACCTTC.